This TCR beta chain is from a study of liver allograft versus peripheral blood T cells. Study information: Within transplanted livers, the T cell receptor repertoires were examined and compared against the repertoires present in the peripheral blood of liver transplant recipients.

The germline gives CDR1 LNHDA, CDR2 SQIVND (reference sequence). CDR3 length: 15 residues. With 3 bases removed from V and 2 bases from J, the gap between germline ends came to 11 bases. By frequency in the sample, this clonotype is medium-sized (0.01 to 0.1%). TCRdb re-derived calls from the reads in MiXCR, one entry per CDR3 protein. The data contain about 8,300 distinct CDR3 sequences, around 16% of them seen just once; the ten biggest clones take up about 2.9%. The TCR comes from a human patient who had a liver transplant. Some T cells could come from the graft donor. V and J are TRBV19 and TRBJ1-5; D is perhaps TRBD1 (6 bases). DNA for the CDR3: TGTGCCAGTAGTATGCACAGGGACGGCAATCAGCCCCAGCATTTT. Translated: CASSMHRDGNQPQHF.